The text below deals with one T cell receptor beta chain. Its specificity is unknown. Other DNA sequences from this sample encode an identical CDR3 as well. This sample is drawn from a study of CD8+ T cells in alopecia areata. Study at large: Using the percentage of affected scalp area, treated patients' severity was scored.

As the sequencing template, cDNA was produced by extracting RNA and reverse transcribing it. Clones were read by immunoSEQ multiplex PCR, and TCRdb kept only the in-frame ones, dropping some. The data contain roughly 100,000 clones, just under 60% of them seen just once; the ten biggest clones take up roughly 15%. Sample treatment: oral pan-JAK inhibitor, 5-10 mg twice daily. The study, taken as a whole, reports: Many expanded lesional clones persisted during tofacitinib (in both scalp and blood). Scalp clonality and expanded CD8+ clones among the top 100 showed significant decreases with tofacitinib. Uncertainty remains about how baseline CD8+ expansion links to response, with one nonresponder.

The germline gives CDR1 SEHNR, CDR2 FQNEAQ (reference sequence). CDR3 length equals 11 residues. V was trimmed by 3 bases and J by 5 bases, leaving 4 bases between them. The chain employs TRBV7-9 and TRBJ1-1; D gene ambiguous. This receptor was taken from a human donor with alopecia areata. The source material was CD8+ T cells sorted from blood, sampled around week 55, from a patient treated with tofacitinib. CDR3 region: CASSFGTEAFF. The CDR3 nucleotides are TGTGCCAGCAGCTTCGGGACTGAAGCTTTCTTT.